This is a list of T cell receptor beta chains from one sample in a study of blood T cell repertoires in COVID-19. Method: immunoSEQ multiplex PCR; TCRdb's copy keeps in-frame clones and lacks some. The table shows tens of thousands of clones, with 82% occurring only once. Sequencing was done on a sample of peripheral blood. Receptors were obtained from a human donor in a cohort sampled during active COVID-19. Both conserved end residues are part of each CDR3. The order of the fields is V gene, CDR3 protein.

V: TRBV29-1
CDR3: CSTRRRTVDTQYF

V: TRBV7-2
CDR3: CASSLRGNGNEQFF

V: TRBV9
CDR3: CASSGSQVSSEQYF

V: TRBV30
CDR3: CAWSVQTGIKNIQYF

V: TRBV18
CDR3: CASSPGGNTEAFF

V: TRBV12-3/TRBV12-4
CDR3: CAVLRGGTEAFF

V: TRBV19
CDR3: CASRTGGSNQPQHF

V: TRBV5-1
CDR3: CASSSGASSSTGELFF

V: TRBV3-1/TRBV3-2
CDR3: CASSQWTTYEQYF

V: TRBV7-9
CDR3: CASSLGQDHYNEQFF

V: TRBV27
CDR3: CASSLLPLLSSYEQYF

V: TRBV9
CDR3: CASSVVRGQNTEAFF

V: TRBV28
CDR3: CASSLPSNTEAFF

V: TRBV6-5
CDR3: CASSSLGQDNEKLFF

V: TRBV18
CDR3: CASSQGQNYEQYF

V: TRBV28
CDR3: CASSSRGTGNEKLFF

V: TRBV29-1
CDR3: CIGGTGLPYFWNQPQHF

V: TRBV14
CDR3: CASSQGSGGAYNEQFF

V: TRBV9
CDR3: CASSWPSQGNSGNTIYF

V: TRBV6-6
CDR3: CASSPGAAPQPQHF

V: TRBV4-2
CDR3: CASSQDQAGGSDTQYF

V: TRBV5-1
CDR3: CASSLAAGSRSGNTIYF

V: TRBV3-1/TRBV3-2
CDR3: CASSQEFVQETQYF

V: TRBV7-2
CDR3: CASSFQVAGGTDTQYF

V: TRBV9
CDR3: CASSKGAGEQPQHF

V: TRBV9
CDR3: CASSPHGGARSSGNTIYF

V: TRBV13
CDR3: CATAPSDRVRLGEKLFF

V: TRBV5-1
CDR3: CASMVQGATEAFF

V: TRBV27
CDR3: CASSLGSGGYEQYF

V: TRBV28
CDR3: CASTLGSLRAEQYF

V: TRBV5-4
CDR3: CASSLPGRRETQYF

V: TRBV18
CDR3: CASSPPSGNSNQPQHF

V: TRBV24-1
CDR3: CATSDPDRYQETQYF

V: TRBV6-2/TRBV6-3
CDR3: CASSYNGQGNSPLHF

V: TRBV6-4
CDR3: CASSVKAGGPHTQYF

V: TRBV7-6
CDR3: CASSTREGGKGYTF

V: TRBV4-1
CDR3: CASSQYTGIQYEQYF

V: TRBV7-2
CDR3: CASTTYLNTEAFF

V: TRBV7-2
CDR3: CASSFVTDTQYF

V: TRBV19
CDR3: CASSTTRIQGVSNQPQHF

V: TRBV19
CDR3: CASSPSVHGPDTQYF

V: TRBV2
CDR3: CASSEWAGAYNEQFF

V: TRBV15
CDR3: CATSGRGTGTYEQYF

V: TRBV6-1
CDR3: CASSESSSNQPQHF

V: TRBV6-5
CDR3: CASSYGAPALYGYTF

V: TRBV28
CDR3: CASSSTGTGDYEQYF

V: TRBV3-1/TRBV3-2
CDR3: CASCPRDRGLVGYTF

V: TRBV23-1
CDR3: CASSQPSQSSGNTIYF

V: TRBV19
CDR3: CASRPNYRLETQYF

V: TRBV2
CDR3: CASSARQGFQFF

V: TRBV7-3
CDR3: CASSYDTGHNEQFF

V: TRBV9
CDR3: CASSGQGHNTGELFF

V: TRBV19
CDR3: CASSGGQGNGNYEQYF